Listed below are T cell receptor beta chains from one sample, sequenced in a study of T cell repertoires in cytomegalovirus infection. TCRdb analysed the reads with MiXCR anew, one entry per CDR3 protein. The sample has about 740,000 distinct CDR3 sequences; 35% are singletons. Specimen: PBMCs. These receptors were taken from a human donor in good health (CMV status not recorded). Some clones in this sample may be carry-over from other donors' samples. CDR3s include the opening cysteine and the closing phenylalanine or tryptophan. Each record gives: D gene, V gene, J gene, CDR3 protein. A D gene is named only where the DNA matches it firmly.

d_gene: .
v_gene: TRBV7-2
j_gene: TRBJ2-7
CDR3aa: CASSLGPGNEQYF

d_gene: .
v_gene: TRBV6-5
j_gene: TRBJ1-1
CDR3aa: CASFRGLDMGTEAFF

d_gene: .
v_gene: TRBV5-1
j_gene: TRBJ2-7
CDR3aa: CASSSAETYEQYF

d_gene: .
v_gene: TRBV6-1
j_gene: TRBJ2-2
CDR3aa: CASRSNGELFF

d_gene: TRBD1
v_gene: TRBV15
j_gene: TRBJ2-5
CDR3aa: CATSRKDRVATKYF

d_gene: TRBD1
v_gene: TRBV29-1
j_gene: TRBJ2-5
CDR3aa: CSWKGQGQETQYF

d_gene: .
v_gene: TRBV27
j_gene: TRBJ2-5
CDR3aa: CARSLRVQETRYF

d_gene: .
v_gene: TRBV25-1
j_gene: TRBJ1-6
CDR3aa: CASSGVQKVGRGPLSDSPLHF

d_gene: .
v_gene: TRBV3-1
j_gene: TRBJ2-1
CDR3aa: CASSPEGRQYNEQFF

d_gene: .
v_gene: TRBV27
j_gene: TRBJ2-1
CDR3aa: CASGPVGWDEQFF

d_gene: TRBD1
v_gene: TRBV28
j_gene: TRBJ2-1
CDR3aa: CASSPWTGGAGQYNEQFF